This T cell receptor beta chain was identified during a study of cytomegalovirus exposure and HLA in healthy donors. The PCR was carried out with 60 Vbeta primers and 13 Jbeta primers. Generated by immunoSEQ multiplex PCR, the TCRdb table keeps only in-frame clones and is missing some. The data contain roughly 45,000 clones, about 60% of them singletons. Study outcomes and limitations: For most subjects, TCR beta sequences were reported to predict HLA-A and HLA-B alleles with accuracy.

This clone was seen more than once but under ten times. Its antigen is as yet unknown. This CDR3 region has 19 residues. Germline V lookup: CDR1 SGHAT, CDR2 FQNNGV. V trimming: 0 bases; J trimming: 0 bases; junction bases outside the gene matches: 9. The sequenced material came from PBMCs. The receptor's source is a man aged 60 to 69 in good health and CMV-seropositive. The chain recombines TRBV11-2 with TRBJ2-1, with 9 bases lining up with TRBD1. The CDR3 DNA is TGTGCCAGCAGCTTAGATCAGACAGGGGGTCAGAGCTCCTACAATGAGCAGTTCTTC. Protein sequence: CASSLDQTGGQSSYNEQFF. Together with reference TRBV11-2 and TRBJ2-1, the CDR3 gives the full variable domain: EAGVAQSPRYKIIEKRQSVAFWCNPISGHATLYWYQQILGQGPKLLIQFQNNGVVDDSQLPKDRFSAERLKGVDSTLKIQPAKLEDSAVYLCASSLDQTGGQSSYNEQFFGPGTRLTVL.